Listed below are T cell receptor beta chains from one sample, sequenced in a study of identical twins. TCRdb redid the calling of the 5' RACE reads with MiXCR, one entry per CDR3 protein. The sample yields hundreds of thousands of distinct CDR3 sequences, around a sixth seen once. These sequences were also reported in another study, on T cells expressing NK-cell markers.

The material sequenced was PBMCs. The source of these receptors is a woman aged 18-29 years in good health. CDR3s include the opening cysteine and the closing phenylalanine or tryptophan. A D gene is named only where the DNA matches it firmly. Not all rows give a size; the values are once, few, many and, for expanded clones, a class.

clone_size	v_call	d_call	j_call	cdr3_nt	cdr3_aa
many	TRBV6-4	NA	TRBJ2-3	TGTGCCAGCAGTGACTCGAGTGGGGGCGGTACAGATACGCAGTATTTT	CASSDSSGGGTDTQYF
NA	TRBV29-1	TRBD1	TRBJ2-2	TGCAGCGTCCTGGACAGGGTTATGGCCGGGGAGCTGTTTTTT	CSVLDRVMAGELFF
few	TRBV20-1	NA	TRBJ1-1	TGCAGTGCCTCAGGGAAGCCGAACACTGAAGCTTTCTTT	CSASGKPNTEAFF
NA	TRBV10-3	NA	TRBJ2-7	TGTGCCATCAGTGTCCGAGGTTACGAGCAGTACTTC	CAISVRGYEQYF
NA	TRBV5-1	TRBD2	TRBJ2-3	TGCGCCAGCAGCTTGAGATTTCGAGCGGGGGGGAGCACAGATACGCAGTATTTT	CASSLRFRAGGSTDTQYF
NA	TRBV5-1	NA	TRBJ1-3	TGCGCCAGCAGCTTGGAGACAGGACCCTACTCTGGAAACACCATATATTTT	CASSLETGPYSGNTIYF
NA	TRBV15	TRBD2	TRBJ2-3	TGTGCCACCAGCACGCCTAGCGGGAGCGGGGATACGCAGTATTTT	CATSTPSGSGDTQYF
many	TRBV20-1	TRBD1	TRBJ2-7	TGCAGTCCTAAGGGACAGGGTGTGGGCAAGCAGTACTTC	CSPKGQGVGKQYF
few	TRBV27	NA	TRBJ1-2	TGTGCCAGCAGTTTAATATCTTCGGCGGGGCCCAGTGGTGTCTATGGCTACACCTTC	CASSLISSAGPSGVYGYTF
NA	TRBV5-1	NA	TRBJ2-5	TGCGCCAGCAGCTTGGAAGGGCTCCAAGAGACCCAGTACTTC	CASSLEGLQETQYF
NA	TRBV18	NA	TRBJ1-1	TGTGCCAGCTCACCACTTGGGGTAACTGAAGCTTTCTTT	CASSPLGVTEAFF
few	TRBV3-1	NA	TRBJ2-1	TGTGCCAGCAGCCAAGCTTCCCGGGACGGTCTACTCTTC	CASSQASRDGLLF
many	TRBV12-3/TRBV12-4	NA	TRBJ2-2	TGTGCCAGCCGGTTTGGGGAGCTGTTTTTT	CASRFGELFF
few	TRBV5-1	NA	TRBJ1-1	TGCGCCAGCAGCTCACCGGATCCGGACACTGAAGCTTTCTTT	CASSSPDPDTEAFF
NA	TRBV12-3/TRBV12-4	NA	TRBJ2-7	TGTGCCAGCAGTTTAATCGTACGGGCAGGGGTCCCCTACGAGCAGTACTTC	CASSLIVRAGVPYEQYF
NA	TRBV12-3/TRBV12-4	NA	TRBJ2-7	TGTGCCAGCAGCGGACCCCCAAGGTCCTACGAGCAGTACTTC	CASSGPPRSYEQYF
few	TRBV20-1	NA	TRBJ1-2	TGCAGTGCTAGAGACCGGGACAACGGCTATGGCTACACCTTC	CSARDRDNGYGYTF
few	TRBV13	NA	TRBJ2-1	TGTGCCAGCAGCTTATCCTACAGGGCTAATGAGCAGTTCTTC	CASSLSYRANEQFF
NA	TRBV6-2/TRBV6-3	NA	TRBJ2-1	TGTGCCAGCAGCCCCGTTCCTAGCCTAGCCTACAATGAGCAGTTCTTC	CASSPVPSLAYNEQFF
NA	TRBV2	NA	TRBJ1-3	TGTGCCAGCAGTCACTCTGGAAACACCATATATTTT	CASSHSGNTIYF
many	TRBV9	NA	TRBJ2-7	TGTGCCAGCAGCGCAGGAGGGTACGAGCAGTACTTC	CASSAGGYEQYF
NA	TRBV29-1	NA	TRBJ1-1	TGCAGCGTTGGCGGAGGAAGGGGCACTGAAGCTTTCTTT	CSVGGGRGTEAFF
NA	TRBV3-1	NA	TRBJ2-5	TGTGCCAGCAGCTCGAACTCTCGGGCGGAAGAGACCCAGTACTTC	CASSSNSRAEETQYF
few	TRBV20-1	NA	TRBJ1-2	TGCAGTGCTAGTGCCGGGGACTATGGCTACACCTTC	CSASAGDYGYTF
NA	TRBV12-5	TRBD2	TRBJ2-1	TGTGCTAGTGGTTTGAGGCGGGGGGAACTTTACTCCTACAATGAGCAGTTCTTC	CASGLRRGELYSYNEQFF
few	TRBV20-1	NA	TRBJ1-1	TGCAGTGGGCTGGGGGCGAACACTGAAGCTTTCTTT	CSGLGANTEAFF
NA	TRBV5-6	NA	TRBJ2-5	TGTGCCAGCAGCTTGAGTCGCTGGGCCTTCCAAGAGACCCAGTACTTC	CASSLSRWAFQETQYF
few	TRBV9	NA	TRBJ2-2	TGTGCCAGCAGCGTAGGGGGAGTTACCGCGAACACCGGGGAGCTGTTTTTT	CASSVGGVTANTGELFF
NA	TRBV7-9	NA	TRBJ1-3	TGTGCCAGCAGCTTAGCGGGGGCGTCTGGAAACACCATATATTTT	CASSLAGASGNTIYF
few	TRBV10-3	TRBD2	TRBJ2-1	TGTGCCATCGGAAATGGACTAGCGGGAACCAATGAGCAGTTCTTC	CAIGNGLAGTNEQFF
NA	TRBV12-3/TRBV12-4	NA	TRBJ2-7	TGTGCCAGCAACATCCAACTACCCGGCCAGCACTACGAGCAGTACTTC	CASNIQLPGQHYEQYF
few	TRBV10-3	NA	TRBJ2-2	TGTGCCATCAGAGGAGGGGCGGCCACCGGGGAGCTGTTTTTT	CAIRGGAATGELFF
NA	TRBV10-3	NA	TRBJ1-2	TGTGCCATCAGTGAGTCTAAGGGGCGATCTAACTATGGCTACACCTTC	CAISESKGRSNYGYTF
few	TRBV6-1	NA	TRBJ2-3	TGTGCCAGCACGCGCCGGGGCCACACAGATACGCAGTATTTT	CASTRRGHTDTQYF
many	TRBV18	TRBD2	TRBJ2-5	TGTGCCAGCTCACCAGATCCGGGGACTAGATCGTTTAACAGGGAGACCCAGTACTTC	CASSPDPGTRSFNRETQYF
NA	TRBV3-1	NA	TRBJ2-3	TGTGCCAGCAGCCAAGAGCGGAGCGCAGATACGCAGTATTTT	CASSQERSADTQYF
NA	TRBV15	TRBD2	TRBJ2-7	TGTGCCACCGGGACTAGCTCCTACGAGCAGTACTTC	CATGTSSYEQYF
NA	TRBV7-9	NA	TRBJ2-7	TGTGCCAGCATGCAGGGGCCCACCTACGAGCAGTACTTC	CASMQGPTYEQYF
few	TRBV7-9	NA	TRBJ1-2	TGTGCCAGCAACTATAGGGGGACTGGCTACACCTTC	CASNYRGTGYTF
NA	TRBV12-3/TRBV12-4	NA	TRBJ2-6	TGTGCCAGCTTCGGACGGATGGGAAACTCTGGGGCCAACGTCCTGACTTTC	CASFGRMGNSGANVLTF
few	TRBV9	NA	TRBJ2-1	TGTGCCAGCAGCGTAGGGGGACTTTACAATGAGCAGTTCTTC	CASSVGGLYNEQFF
few	TRBV12-3/TRBV12-4	TRBD2	TRBJ2-7	TGTGCCAGCAGCCATAGCGGGAACGGGTACGAGCAGTACTTC	CASSHSGNGYEQYF
NA	TRBV4-1	TRBD2	TRBJ2-1	TGCGCCAGCAGCCAAGAGAGCGGGACTCAGCAGTTCTTC	CASSQESGTQQFF
NA	TRBV6-1	TRBD1	TRBJ2-5	TGTGCCAGCAGTCCGACTGGGACAGCACGACAAGAGACCCAGTACTTC	CASSPTGTARQETQYF
NA	TRBV7-9	TRBD2	TRBJ2-2	TGTGCCAGCAGCCCTAGCGGGAGGGGCAGCACCGGGCAGCTGTTTTTT	CASSPSGRGSTGQLFF
NA	TRBV10-3	TRBD1	TRBJ1-5	TGTGCCATCAGGAGGACAGGGGTGGGCAATCAGCCCCAGCATTTT	CAIRRTGVGNQPQHF
NA	TRBV7-3	NA	TRBJ2-6	TGTGCCAGCAGCTTAACGCCAGGGGCCAACGTCCTGACTTTC	CASSLTPGANVLTF
NA	TRBV15	NA	TRBJ2-7	TGTGCCACCAGCAGAGATCTCGGGCGGGCGGAGCAGTACTTC	CATSRDLGRAEQYF
many	TRBV27	NA	TRBJ2-7	TGTGCCAGCAGTGCCAGTGGGAACGAGCAGTACTTC	CASSASGNEQYF
NA	TRBV6-5	TRBD2	TRBJ2-1	TGTGCCAGCAGTTACCTCGCCGGGACTAGCGGGACAGGGGATGAGCAGTTCTTC	CASSYLAGTSGTGDEQFF
NA	TRBV2	NA	TRBJ2-3	TGTGCCAGCAGTAGAGCGGATCCGAGGACAGATACGCAGTATTTT	CASSRADPRTDTQYF
NA	TRBV20-1	NA	TRBJ1-1	TGCAGTGCCAGAGGAGTGGGTCAGCACGGTGAAGCTTTCTTT	CSARGVGQHGEAFF
few	TRBV6-5	NA	TRBJ1-1	TGTGCCAGCAGTAAATCCGGTAACACTGAAGCTTTCTTT	CASSKSGNTEAFF
NA	TRBV20-1	TRBD2	TRBJ2-7	TGCAGTGCTAGGCCCCCTAGCGGACCCTACGAGCAGTACTTC	CSARPPSGPYEQYF
many	TRBV20-1	TRBD1	TRBJ2-1	TGCAGTGCTTCAGATACCGGGACAGGGTTCGTCTATGAGCAGTTCTTC	CSASDTGTGFVYEQFF
few	TRBV10-3	NA	TRBJ1-5	TGTGCCATCAGTGAGCGGGATAGCAATCAGCCCCAGCATTTT	CAISERDSNQPQHF
NA	TRBV30	NA	TRBJ2-7	TGTGCCTGGAGTCTTAACACGTACGAGCAGTACTTC	CAWSLNTYEQYF
NA	TRBV20-1	NA	TRBJ2-1	TGCAGTGCGAATTCGGACAGAGGCCTCGATGAGCAGTTCTTC	CSANSDRGLDEQFF
NA	TRBV15	TRBD1	TRBJ2-4	TGTGCCACCAGCAGCGGGACAGCGAAAGCCAAAAACATTCAGTACTTC	CATSSGTAKAKNIQYF